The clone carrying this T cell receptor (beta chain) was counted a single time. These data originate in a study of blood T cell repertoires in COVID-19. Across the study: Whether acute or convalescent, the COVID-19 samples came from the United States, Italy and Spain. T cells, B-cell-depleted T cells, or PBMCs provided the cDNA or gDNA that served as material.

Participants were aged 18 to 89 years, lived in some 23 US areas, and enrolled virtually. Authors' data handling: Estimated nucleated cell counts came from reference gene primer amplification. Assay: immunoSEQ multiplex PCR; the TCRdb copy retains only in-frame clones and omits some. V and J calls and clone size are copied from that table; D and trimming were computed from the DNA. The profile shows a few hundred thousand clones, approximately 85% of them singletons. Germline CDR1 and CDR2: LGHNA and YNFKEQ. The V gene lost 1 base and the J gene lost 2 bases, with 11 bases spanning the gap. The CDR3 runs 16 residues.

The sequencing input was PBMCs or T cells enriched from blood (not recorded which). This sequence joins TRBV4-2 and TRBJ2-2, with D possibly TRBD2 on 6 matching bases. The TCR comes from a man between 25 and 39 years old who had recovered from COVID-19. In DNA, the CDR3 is TGTGCCAGCAGCCAAGCCGGGGACTCTAACACCGGGGAGCTGTTTTTT. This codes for CASSQAGDSNTGELFF.